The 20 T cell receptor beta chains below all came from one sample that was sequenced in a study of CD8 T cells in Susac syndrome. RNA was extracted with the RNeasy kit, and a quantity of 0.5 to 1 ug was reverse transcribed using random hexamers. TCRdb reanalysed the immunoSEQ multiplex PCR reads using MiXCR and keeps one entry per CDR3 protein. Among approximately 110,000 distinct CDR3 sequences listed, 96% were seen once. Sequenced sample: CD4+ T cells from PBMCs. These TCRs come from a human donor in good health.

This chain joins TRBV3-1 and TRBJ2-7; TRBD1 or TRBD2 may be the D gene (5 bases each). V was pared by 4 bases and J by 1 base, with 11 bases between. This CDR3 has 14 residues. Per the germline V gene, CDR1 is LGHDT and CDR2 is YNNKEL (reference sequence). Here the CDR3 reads CASSRVGESYEQYF. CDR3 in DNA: TGTGCCAGCAGCCGAGTGGGGGAGTCCTACGAGCAGTACTTC.

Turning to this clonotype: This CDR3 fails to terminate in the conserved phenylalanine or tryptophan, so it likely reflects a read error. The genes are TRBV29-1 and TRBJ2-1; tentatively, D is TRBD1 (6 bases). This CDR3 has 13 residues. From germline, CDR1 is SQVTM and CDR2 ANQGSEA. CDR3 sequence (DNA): TGCAGTTTCCTCTGGGGGCAAGGAAATGAGCAGTTCCTC. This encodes CSFLWGQGNEQFL.

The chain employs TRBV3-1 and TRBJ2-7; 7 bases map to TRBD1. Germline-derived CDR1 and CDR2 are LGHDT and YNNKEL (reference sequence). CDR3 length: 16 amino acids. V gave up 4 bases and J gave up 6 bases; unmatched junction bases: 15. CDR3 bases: TGTGCCAGCAGCCCTCCGCGGACAGGAGATCGTGGCGAGCAGTACTTC. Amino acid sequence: CASSPPRTGDRGEQYF.

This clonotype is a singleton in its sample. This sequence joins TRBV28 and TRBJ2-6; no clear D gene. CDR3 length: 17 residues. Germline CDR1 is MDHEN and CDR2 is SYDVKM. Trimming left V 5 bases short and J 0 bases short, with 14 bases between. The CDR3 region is CASSRVAPGSGANVLTF. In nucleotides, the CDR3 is TGTGCCAGCAGTAGGGTAGCCCCTGGCTCTGGGGCCAACGTCCTGACTTTC.

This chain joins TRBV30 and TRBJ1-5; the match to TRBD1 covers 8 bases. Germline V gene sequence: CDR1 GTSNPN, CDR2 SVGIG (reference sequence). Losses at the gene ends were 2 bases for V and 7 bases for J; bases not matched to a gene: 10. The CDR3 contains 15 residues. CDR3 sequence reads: CAWSLGGQGWQPQHF. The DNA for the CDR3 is TGTGCCTGGAGTCTCGGAGGACAGGGCTGGCAGCCCCAGCATTTT.

The CDR3, as DNA: TGTGCCAGCAGCTTCGGACAGGGGGACACTGAAGCTTTCTTT. Protein product: CASSFGQGDTEAFF. This chain joins TRBV5-6 and TRBJ1-1, with TRBD1 matching over 10 bases. The CDR3 is 14 residues long. V was pared by 2 bases and J by 3 bases, with 1 base of the junction left unmatched. Germline-derived CDR1 and CDR2 are SGHDT and YYEEEE.

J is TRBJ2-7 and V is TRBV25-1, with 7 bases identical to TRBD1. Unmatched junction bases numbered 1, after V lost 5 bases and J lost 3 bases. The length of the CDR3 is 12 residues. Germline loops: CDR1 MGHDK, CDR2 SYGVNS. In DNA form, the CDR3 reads TGTGCCAGCAGTCGGACAGGCTACGAGCAGTACTTC. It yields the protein CASSRTGYEQYF.

The CDR3 coding sequence is TGTGCCAGCAGCCAAGACGGCAGGGGGTGGGAAAACATTCAGTACTTC. Translating gives CASSQDGRGWENIQYF. The chain has TRBV4-2 and TRBJ2-4, with 7 bases lining up with TRBD1. Germline CDR1 LGHNA, CDR2 YNFKEQ. The ends lost 0 bases at V and 5 bases at J; junction bases unmatched: 7. The CDR3 extends over 16 amino acids.

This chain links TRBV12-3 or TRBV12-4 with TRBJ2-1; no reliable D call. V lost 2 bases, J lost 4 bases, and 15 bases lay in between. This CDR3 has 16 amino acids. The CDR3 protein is CASSLTSAAVYNEQFF. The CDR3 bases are TGTGCCAGCAGTTTAACGTCCGCAGCCGTTTACAATGAGCAGTTCTTC.

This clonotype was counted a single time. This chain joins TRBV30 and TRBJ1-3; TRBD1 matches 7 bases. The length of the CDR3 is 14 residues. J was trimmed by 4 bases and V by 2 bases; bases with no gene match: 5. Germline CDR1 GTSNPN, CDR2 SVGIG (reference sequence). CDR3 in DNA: TGTGCCTGGAGTTCAGGGACAGTGGGAAACACCATATATTTT. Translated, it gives CAWSSGTVGNTIYF.

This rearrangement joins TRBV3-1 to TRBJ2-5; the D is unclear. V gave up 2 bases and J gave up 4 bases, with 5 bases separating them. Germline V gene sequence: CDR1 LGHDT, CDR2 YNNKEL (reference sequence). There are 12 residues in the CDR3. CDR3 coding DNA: TGTGCCAGCAGCCAACTGCGAGAGACCCAGTACTTC. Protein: CASSQLRETQYF.

The CDR3 reads CASRGHSYNEQFF. CDR3 DNA: TGTGCCAGCAGGGGTCATTCCTACAATGAGCAGTTCTTC. This rearrangement joins TRBV27 to TRBJ2-1; D call uncertain. The CDR3 consists of 13 residues. Germline assignment: CDR1 MNHEY and CDR2 SMNVEV (reference sequence). The V end lost 6 bases, the J end lost 1 base, and 7 bases lay between the germline ends.

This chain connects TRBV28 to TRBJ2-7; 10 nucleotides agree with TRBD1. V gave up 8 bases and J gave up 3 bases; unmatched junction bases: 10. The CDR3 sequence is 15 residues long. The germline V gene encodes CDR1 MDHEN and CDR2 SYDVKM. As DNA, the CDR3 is TGTGCCAGCGTAGACCAGACAGGGGGCTTCTACGAGCAGTACTTC. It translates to CASVDQTGGFYEQYF.

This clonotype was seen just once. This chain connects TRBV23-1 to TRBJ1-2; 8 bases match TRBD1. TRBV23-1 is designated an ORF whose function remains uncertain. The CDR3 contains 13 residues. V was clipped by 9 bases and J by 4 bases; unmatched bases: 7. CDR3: CASWGQASYGYTF. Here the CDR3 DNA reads TGCGCCAGTTGGGGACAGGCCTCCTATGGCTACACCTTC.

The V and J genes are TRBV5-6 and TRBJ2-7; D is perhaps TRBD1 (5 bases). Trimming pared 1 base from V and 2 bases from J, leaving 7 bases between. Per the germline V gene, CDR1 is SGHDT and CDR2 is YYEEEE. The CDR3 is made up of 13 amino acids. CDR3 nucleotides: TGTGCCAGCAGCTTGAAGACAGCCTACGAGCAGTACTTC. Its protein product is CASSLKTAYEQYF.

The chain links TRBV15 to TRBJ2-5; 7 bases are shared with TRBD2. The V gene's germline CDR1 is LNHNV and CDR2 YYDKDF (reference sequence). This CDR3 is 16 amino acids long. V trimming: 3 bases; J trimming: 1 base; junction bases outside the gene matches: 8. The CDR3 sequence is CATSSARAGIQETQYF. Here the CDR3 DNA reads TGTGCCACCAGCAGCGCTAGAGCGGGGATCCAAGAGACCCAGTACTTC.

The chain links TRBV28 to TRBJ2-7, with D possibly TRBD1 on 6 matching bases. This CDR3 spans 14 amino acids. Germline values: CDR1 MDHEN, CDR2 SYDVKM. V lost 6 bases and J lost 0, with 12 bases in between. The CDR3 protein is CASSYGDTSYEQYF. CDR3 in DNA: TGTGCCAGCAGCTATGGGGACACCTCCTACGAGCAGTACTTC. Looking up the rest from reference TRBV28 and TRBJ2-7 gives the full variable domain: DVKVTQSSRYLVKRTGEKVFLECVQDMDHENMFWYRQDPGLGLRLIYFSYDVKMKEKGDIPEGYSVSREKKERFSLILESASTNQTSMYLCASSYGDTSYEQYFGPGTRLTVT.

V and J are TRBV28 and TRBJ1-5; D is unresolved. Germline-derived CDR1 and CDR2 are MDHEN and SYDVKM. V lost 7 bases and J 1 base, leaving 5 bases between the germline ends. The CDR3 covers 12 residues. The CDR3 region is CASKESNQPQHF. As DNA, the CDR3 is TGTGCCAGCAAAGAAAGCAATCAGCCCCAGCATTTT.

In DNA form, the CDR3 reads TGTGCCAGCTCACCGGTAGGGAACCACCAAGAGACCCAGTACTTC. As protein: CASSPVGNHQETQYF. V and J are TRBV18 and TRBJ2-5; D gene ambiguous. Germline-derived CDR1 and CDR2 are KGHSH and LQKENI. The CDR3 is 15 amino acids. Trimming left V 3 bases short and J 0 bases short, with 11 bases between.

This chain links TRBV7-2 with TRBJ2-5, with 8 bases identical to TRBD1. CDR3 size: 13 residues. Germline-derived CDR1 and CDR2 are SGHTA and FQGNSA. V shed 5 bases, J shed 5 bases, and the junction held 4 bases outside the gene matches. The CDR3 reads CASSIHRGETQYF. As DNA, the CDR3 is TGTGCCAGCAGCATTCACAGGGGGGAGACCCAGTACTTC.